This is a list of T cell receptor beta chains from one sample in a study of siplizumab effects on memory and regulatory T cells. Produced via immunoSEQ multiplex PCR; TCRdb's table is partial and in-frame only. The table has fewer than 100,000 clones, approximately 95% seen once. Sequenced: CD8+ T cells sorted from blood. These TCRs come from a human donor in good health. Both conserved end residues are part of each CDR3. Each record gives: D gene, clone size, J gene, V gene, CDR3 DNA, CDR3 protein. D genes are given only for firm matches. Rows give clone size only sometimes, using once, few, many, or a class for an expanded clone.

D gene: TRBD1
clone size: .
J gene: TRBJ2-7
V gene: TRBV5-1
CDR3 DNA: TGCGCCAGCAGCTTGGAGCCGGGACAGGGGGCGAAAGAGCAGTACTTC
CDR3 protein: CASSLEPGQGAKEQYF

D gene: .
clone size: .
J gene: TRBJ2-5
V gene: TRBV21-1
CDR3 DNA: TGTGCCAGCAGCAAAGGGGACAGGGATCAAGAGACCCAGTACTTC
CDR3 protein: CASSKGDRDQETQYF

D gene: .
clone size: once
J gene: TRBJ2-5
V gene: TRBV6-5
CDR3 DNA: TGTGCCAGCACCACGACTGGGATCCAAGAGACCCAGTACTTC
CDR3 protein: CASTTTGIQETQYF

D gene: TRBD2
clone size: once
J gene: TRBJ2-1
V gene: TRBV7-9
CDR3 DNA: TGTGCCAGCAGCTTACTAGCGGGACCGAAAAATGAGCAGTTCTTC
CDR3 protein: CASSLLAGPKNEQFF

D gene: .
clone size: .
J gene: TRBJ2-7
V gene: TRBV7-9
CDR3 DNA: TGTGCCAGCAGCAGCACCGGGACTCAACAGCACTACGAGCAGTACTTC
CDR3 protein: CASSSTGTQQHYEQYF

D gene: .
clone size: once
J gene: TRBJ2-1
V gene: TRBV6-5
CDR3 DNA: TGTGCCAGCAGTTACCAAGGGGGGCATCCTTTCGGTGAGCAGTTCTTC
CDR3 protein: CASSYQGGHPFGEQFF

D gene: TRBD2
clone size: .
J gene: TRBJ2-5
V gene: TRBV7-9
CDR3 DNA: TGTGCCAGCAGCCTCGAACGTCCCGGGACTAGCGGGAGGATCGAGACCCAGTACTTC
CDR3 protein: CASSLERPGTSGRIETQYF

D gene: .
clone size: .
J gene: TRBJ2-3
V gene: TRBV9
CDR3 DNA: TGTGCCAGCAGCGTAGCTCCGGACGGAGAAACTAGCACAGATACGCAGTATTTT
CDR3 protein: CASSVAPDGETSTDTQYF

D gene: .
clone size: .
J gene: TRBJ1-5
V gene: TRBV7-9
CDR3 DNA: TGTGCCAGCAGCTTAGCCCCGGGGCCAAATCAGCCCCAGCATTTT
CDR3 protein: CASSLAPGPNQPQHF

D gene: .
clone size: .
J gene: TRBJ1-2
V gene: TRBV29-1
CDR3 DNA: TGCAGCGTCGATCCCAGGGGAAATAGCTATGGCTACACCTTC
CDR3 protein: CSVDPRGNSYGYTF

D gene: TRBD2
clone size: .
J gene: TRBJ2-2
V gene: TRBV7-9
CDR3 DNA: TGTGCCAGCAGCTTCTCCGGGACTATATCCGGGGAGCTGTTTTTT
CDR3 protein: CASSFSGTISGELFF

D gene: .
clone size: .
J gene: TRBJ2-7
V gene: TRBV7-6
CDR3 DNA: TGTGCCAGCAGCCTCGGCATGGGCTCCTACGAGCAGTACTTC
CDR3 protein: CASSLGMGSYEQYF

D gene: .
clone size: .
J gene: TRBJ2-1
V gene: TRBV27
CDR3 DNA: TGTGCCAGCAGTTTTGGGACTAATGAGCAGTTCTTC
CDR3 protein: CASSFGTNEQFF

D gene: TRBD2
clone size: .
J gene: TRBJ2-5
V gene: TRBV11-2
CDR3 DNA: TGTGCCAGCAGCATAGGGGGGTGGCTAGCGGGAGATCGAGAGACCCAGTACTTC
CDR3 protein: CASSIGGWLAGDRETQYF

D gene: .
clone size: .
J gene: TRBJ2-3
V gene: TRBV10-3
CDR3 DNA: TGTGCCATCTGCGGGATAGACAGCACAGATACGCAGTATTTT
CDR3 protein: CAICGIDSTDTQYF

D gene: TRBD2
clone size: .
J gene: TRBJ2-1
V gene: TRBV9
CDR3 DNA: TGTGCCAGCAGCATTAGCGGGAGGGCCGGTAATGAGCAGTTCTTC
CDR3 protein: CASSISGRAGNEQFF

D gene: .
clone size: .
J gene: TRBJ1-1
V gene: TRBV7-6
CDR3 DNA: TGTGCCAGCAGCTTTTACGGCTACACTGAAGCTTTCTTT
CDR3 protein: CASSFYGYTEAFF

D gene: .
clone size: .
J gene: TRBJ2-1
V gene: TRBV5-5
CDR3 DNA: TGTGCCAGCAGCTTCCTAGGAAATGAGCAGTTCTTC
CDR3 protein: CASSFLGNEQFF

D gene: TRBD2
clone size: .
J gene: TRBJ2-3
V gene: TRBV13
CDR3 DNA: TGTGCCAGCAGCCCCGGGGGGATTAGGACAGATACGCAGTATTTT
CDR3 protein: CASSPGGIRTDTQYF

D gene: .
clone size: .
J gene: TRBJ2-7
V gene: TRBV4-1
CDR3 DNA: TGCGCCAGCAGCCAAGATCCGGCCCAGCGCTACGAGCAGTACTTC
CDR3 protein: CASSQDPAQRYEQYF

D gene: .
clone size: few
J gene: TRBJ2-2
V gene: TRBV9
CDR3 DNA: TGTGCCAGCAGCGCCCTAAGGACCGGGGAGCTGTTTTTT
CDR3 protein: CASSALRTGELFF

D gene: TRBD1
clone size: .
J gene: TRBJ1-1
V gene: TRBV7-3
CDR3 DNA: TGTGCCAGCAGCTTAGAAGGGGGCTGGACCACTGAAGCTTTCTTT
CDR3 protein: CASSLEGGWTTEAFF

D gene: .
clone size: .
J gene: TRBJ2-5
V gene: TRBV7-9
CDR3 DNA: TGTGCCACCCTCAGGGTTCATGGGTACCAAGAGACCCAGTACTTC
CDR3 protein: CATLRVHGYQETQYF

D gene: TRBD2
clone size: .
J gene: TRBJ2-7
V gene: TRBV25-1
CDR3 DNA: TGTGCCAGCAGTGTAGGGACTAGCGTGTACGAGCAGTACTTC
CDR3 protein: CASSVGTSVYEQYF

D gene: .
clone size: .
J gene: TRBJ2-2
V gene: TRBV15
CDR3 DNA: TGTGCCACCAGCAGAGATGAGCCAGGCTGGGGGGAGCTGTTTTTT
CDR3 protein: CATSRDEPGWGELFF

D gene: TRBD2
clone size: .
J gene: TRBJ2-7
V gene: TRBV11-2
CDR3 DNA: TGTGCCAGCAGCTTCGCGGGGGGCTCCTACGAGCAGTACTTC
CDR3 protein: CASSFAGGSYEQYF

D gene: .
clone size: .
J gene: TRBJ2-7
V gene: TRBV28
CDR3 DNA: TGTGCCAGCAGTTTAACAGGGCGGATCTACGAGCAGTACTTC
CDR3 protein: CASSLTGRIYEQYF

D gene: TRBD2
clone size: .
J gene: TRBJ2-1
V gene: TRBV11-2
CDR3 DNA: TGTGCCAGCAGCTTAGCCGGGAGGGCAAGGGATGAGCAGTTCTTC
CDR3 protein: CASSLAGRARDEQFF

D gene: .
clone size: once
J gene: TRBJ2-7
V gene: TRBV6-6
CDR3 DNA: TGTGCCAGCAGTTACCAGGGGTCGTCAGGCGAGCAGTACTTC
CDR3 protein: CASSYQGSSGEQYF

D gene: TRBD1
clone size: once
J gene: TRBJ2-1
V gene: TRBV9
CDR3 DNA: TGTGCCAGCAGCGACAAGGACAGGGGTACCTACAATGAGCAGTTCTTC
CDR3 protein: CASSDKDRGTYNEQFF

D gene: .
clone size: once
J gene: TRBJ2-5
V gene: TRBV27
CDR3 DNA: TGTGCCAGCAGTGTCCTAGGGGAGACCCAGTACTTC
CDR3 protein: CASSVLGETQYF

D gene: .
clone size: .
J gene: TRBJ1-1
V gene: TRBV19
CDR3 DNA: TGTGCCAGTAGTATTGTCGTGGACCGGAACACTGAAGCTTTCTTT
CDR3 protein: CASSIVVDRNTEAFF

D gene: .
clone size: .
J gene: TRBJ2-1
V gene: TRBV7-2
CDR3 DNA: TGTGCCAGCAGCGTCGAAACTAGCTTGGAGAATGAGCAGTTCTTC
CDR3 protein: CASSVETSLENEQFF

D gene: TRBD2
clone size: .
J gene: TRBJ2-7
V gene: TRBV5-4
CDR3 DNA: TGTGCCAGCAGCAGCGGGGGGGAGGGTACCTACGAGCAGTACTTC
CDR3 protein: CASSSGGEGTYEQYF

D gene: .
clone size: .
J gene: TRBJ2-1
V gene: TRBV2
CDR3 DNA: TGTGCCAGCAGTGGACTTAACAATGAGCAGTTCTTC
CDR3 protein: CASSGLNNEQFF

D gene: .
clone size: .
J gene: TRBJ1-2
V gene: TRBV7-2
CDR3 DNA: TGTGCCAGCAGCGGGACTGTCTTACACCCTGCCTATGGCTACACCTTC
CDR3 protein: CASSGTVLHPAYGYTF

D gene: .
clone size: .
J gene: TRBJ2-1
V gene: TRBV27
CDR3 DNA: TGTGCCAGCAGTTACCGTGACTCCTACAATGAGCAGTTCTTC
CDR3 protein: CASSYRDSYNEQFF

D gene: .
clone size: .
J gene: TRBJ2-1
V gene: TRBV5-6
CDR3 DNA: TGTGCCAGCAGCATCGTAAGGGATGAGCAGTTCTTC
CDR3 protein: CASSIVRDEQFF

D gene: .
clone size: .
J gene: TRBJ2-7
V gene: TRBV15
CDR3 DNA: TGTGCCACCAGCAGAGATATCCCCTACGAGCAGTACTTC
CDR3 protein: CATSRDIPYEQYF

D gene: .
clone size: .
J gene: TRBJ2-3
V gene: TRBV27
CDR3 DNA: TGTGCCAGCAGTTTATCGTCGGAAGTCCCCGATACGCAGTATTTT
CDR3 protein: CASSLSSEVPDTQYF

D gene: .
clone size: .
J gene: TRBJ1-5
V gene: TRBV5-5
CDR3 DNA: TGTGCCAGCAGTCACCGGGGTAACCTCAATCAGCCCCAGCATTTT
CDR3 protein: CASSHRGNLNQPQHF

D gene: TRBD1
clone size: .
J gene: TRBJ1-1
V gene: TRBV2
CDR3 DNA: TGTGCCAGCAGTCCCCGACAGGGGATGAACACTGAAGCTTTCTTT
CDR3 protein: CASSPRQGMNTEAFF

D gene: .
clone size: .
J gene: TRBJ2-3
V gene: TRBV6-5
CDR3 DNA: TGTGCCAGCAGTTACGGTGTGGGGGCAGCAGATACGCAGTATTTT
CDR3 protein: CASSYGVGAADTQYF

D gene: .
clone size: .
J gene: TRBJ2-7
V gene: TRBV27
CDR3 DNA: TGTGCCAGCGGAAGCGGCGTCTACGAGCAGTACTTC
CDR3 protein: CASGSGVYEQYF

D gene: TRBD2
clone size: once
J gene: TRBJ2-2
V gene: TRBV9
CDR3 DNA: TGTGCCAGCAGCGTAGGAGGGAGGGCCGACACCGGGGAGCTGTTTTTT
CDR3 protein: CASSVGGRADTGELFF

D gene: .
clone size: once
J gene: TRBJ2-1
V gene: TRBV19
CDR3 DNA: TGTGCCAGTAGTATTGCGGATAACTCCTACAATGAGCAGTTCTTC
CDR3 protein: CASSIADNSYNEQFF

D gene: .
clone size: .
J gene: TRBJ2-5
V gene: TRBV21-1
CDR3 DNA: TGTGCCAGCAGCTCCTGGGGGGGACCCCGAGAGACCCAGTACTTC
CDR3 protein: CASSSWGGPRETQYF

D gene: .
clone size: .
J gene: TRBJ2-7
V gene: TRBV18
CDR3 DNA: TGTGCCTCCCAAGGGGAGCAGTACTTC
CDR3 protein: CASQGEQYF